These T cell receptor beta chains were read from a single sample in a study of blood T cells in healthy people across ages. One entry per CDR3 protein results from TCRdb running MiXCR on the 5' RACE reads. This repertoire shows 1.5 million to 2 million distinct CDR3 sequences, about 49% found once; its top ten account for around 2.1%. The sample taken for sequencing was blood. The receptors stem from a woman aged 40 to 55 in good health. CDR3s include the opening cysteine and the closing phenylalanine or tryptophan. Each record gives: V gene, D gene, clone size, J gene, CDR3 DNA, CDR3 protein. A D gene is named only where the DNA matches it firmly. Expanded clones are given a class, and other clones once, few, many or no size at all.

TRBV7-9	-	few	TRBJ1-4	TGTGCCAGCAGCACTGTCCTTGCAACTAATGAAAAACTGTTTTTT	CASSTVLATNEKLFF
TRBV28	-	-	TRBJ2-5	TGTGCCAGCAGTTTGCTGACACCCGAGACCCAGTACTTC	CASSLLTPETQYF
TRBV6-1	-	-	TRBJ1-1	TGTGCCAGCAGTGAGTGGGGTCCCATGAACACTGAAGCTTTCTTT	CASSEWGPMNTEAFF
TRBV6-1	-	-	TRBJ2-1	TGTGCCAGCACTCTCCCCGGGACTGGGTTTAGTGAGCAGTTCTTC	CASTLPGTGFSEQFF
TRBV20-1	TRBD1	once	TRBJ2-1	TGCAGTGCTAGGCTGGACAGGGGTCACTACAATGAGCAGTTCTTC	CSARLDRGHYNEQFF
TRBV4-3	-	few	TRBJ2-4	TGCGCCAGCAGCCAAGATTCTGAGGGGGTCAAGATGTACTTC	CASSQDSEGVKMYF
TRBV2	-	-	TRBJ1-2	TGTGCCAGCACTTGGTGGGGGCGAGACTATGGCTACACCTTC	CASTWWGRDYGYTF
TRBV3-1	-	many	TRBJ2-3	TGTGCCAGCAGCCCTGGTGGTTTGACAGATACGCAGTATTTT	CASSPGGLTDTQYF
TRBV4-2	-	-	TRBJ2-3	TGTGCCAGCAGCCAGGGGCCAGCGGCAACAGATACGCAGTATTTT	CASSQGPAATDTQYF
TRBV12-3/TRBV12-4	-	-	TRBJ1-2	TGTGCCAGCAGTCCGGACGGACGGACCCACTATGGCTACACCTTC	CASSPDGRTHYGYTF
TRBV20-1	TRBD2	once	TRBJ2-3	TGCAGTGCTAGAGTCTATGGGCGGGGGGGCATAAATACGCAGTATTTT	CSARVYGRGGINTQYF
TRBV28	-	-	TRBJ2-1	TGTGCCAGCAGTTTGCTCCCGGGCAGGGGGGCCGGTCATCTCGCTCCCGGTGAGCAGTTCTTC	CASSLLPGRGAGHLAPGEQFF
TRBV27	TRBD1	-	TRBJ1-6	TGTGCCAGCAGTTTCCAGGGGGTCTCTGGGTCACCCCTCCACTTT	CASSFQGVSGSPLHF
TRBV9	-	few	TRBJ1-1	TGTGCCAGCAGCGTAGGTGGAGACACTGAAGCTTTCTTT	CASSVGGDTEAFF
TRBV5-1	-	-	TRBJ2-7	TGCGCCAGCAGGAGTGAGGGCGGGTACGAGCAGTACTTC	CASRSEGGYEQYF
TRBV6-6	-	-	TRBJ2-2	TGTGCCAGCAGTTATCCCGGACAGAACACCGGGGAGCTGTTTTTT	CASSYPGQNTGELFF
TRBV29-1	TRBD2	many	TRBJ2-1	TGCAGCGTTGCGGCTAGCGGGGGGGCTCTCAATGAGCAGTTCTTC	CSVAASGGALNEQFF
TRBV5-1	-	-	TRBJ1-2	TGCGCCAGCAGCCAACAAGGTATGGCTGATGGCTACACCTTC	CASSQQGMADGYTF
TRBV13	-	few	TRBJ1-2	TGTGCCAGCAGCCCTCAGGGGATTTACGGCTACACCTTC	CASSPQGIYGYTF
TRBV19	-	once	TRBJ2-5	TGTGCCAGTAGTATAGATAGCGTTCAAGAGACCCAGTACTTC	CASSIDSVQETQYF
TRBV12-3/TRBV12-4	-	-	TRBJ1-2	TGTGCCAGCAGTTTGAGGGAGGGGGGGACCTATGGCTACACCTTC	CASSLREGGTYGYTF
TRBV7-8	-	few	TRBJ2-7	TGTGCCAGCACAGCCCAGCCGGGCTACGAGCAGTACTTC	CASTAQPGYEQYF
TRBV21-1	-	-	TRBJ2-3	TGTGCCAGCAGCAACCCGTGGACTAGCGGGGGGGTGGATACGCAGTATTTT	CASSNPWTSGGVDTQYF
TRBV11-2	TRBD2	-	TRBJ2-3	TGTGCCAGCAGCTACCGGGGGGGTAGCACAGATACGCAGTATTTT	CASSYRGGSTDTQYF
TRBV18	TRBD1	-	TRBJ2-5	TGTGCCAGCTCACCACTAAATCCGGGACAGGGTAACAATGAGCAGTACTTC	CASSPLNPGQGNNEQYF
TRBV11-3	TRBD1	-	TRBJ2-2	TGTGCCAGCAGCCCCAGGACAGGGGACACCGGGGAGCTGTTTTTT	CASSPRTGDTGELFF
TRBV20-1	-	once	TRBJ2-2	TGCAGTGCTAGAGATAGGGGCGGGAACGCCGGGGAGCTGTTTTTT	CSARDRGGNAGELFF
TRBV5-1	TRBD1	many	TRBJ1-5	TGTGCCAGCAGCTTAGGGACAGCTAGCAATCAGCCCCAGCATTTT	CASSLGTASNQPQHF
TRBV12-3/TRBV12-4	-	-	TRBJ2-4	TGTGCCAGCAGTCTTTCCGAGACAGGTCAGGAGCAGTACTTC	CASSLSETGQEQYF
TRBV12-3/TRBV12-4	-	-	TRBJ2-7	TGTGCCAGCACCCGGAGTTCGCTTTCCTACGAGCAGTACTTC	CASTRSSLSYEQYF
TRBV15	-	-	TRBJ2-7	TGTGCCATTCACTTAGGGAGTGCCTCCTACGAGCAGTACTTC	CAIHLGSASYEQYF
TRBV27	TRBD2	-	TRBJ2-2	TGTGCCAGCAGTCCCCGCGGGGGACCAATAACCGGGGAGCTGTTTTTT	CASSPRGGPITGELFF
TRBV7-9	-	few	TRBJ2-6	TGTGCCAGCAGCTTAGCCCGGGGGACTGGGGCCAACGTCCTGACTTTC	CASSLARGTGANVLTF
TRBV27	TRBD1	-	TRBJ2-7	TGTGCCAGCAGTATCACCAGTCGAAGCGGACAGGGTTACGAGCAGTACTTC	CASSITSRSGQGYEQYF
TRBV6-2/TRBV6-3	-	few	TRBJ2-6	TGTGCCAGCAGTTACGGCAGACGCTCTGGGGCCAACGTCCTGACTTTC	CASSYGRRSGANVLTF
TRBV6-1	TRBD1	-	TRBJ2-5	TGTGCCAGCAGTGAAAGGGACAGGCTAAAGAAGGAGCAGTACTTC	CASSERDRLKKEQYF
TRBV6-6	-	-	TRBJ2-7	TGTGCCAGCACCACAATTGCTTCCTCCTACGAGCAGTACTTC	CASTTIASSYEQYF